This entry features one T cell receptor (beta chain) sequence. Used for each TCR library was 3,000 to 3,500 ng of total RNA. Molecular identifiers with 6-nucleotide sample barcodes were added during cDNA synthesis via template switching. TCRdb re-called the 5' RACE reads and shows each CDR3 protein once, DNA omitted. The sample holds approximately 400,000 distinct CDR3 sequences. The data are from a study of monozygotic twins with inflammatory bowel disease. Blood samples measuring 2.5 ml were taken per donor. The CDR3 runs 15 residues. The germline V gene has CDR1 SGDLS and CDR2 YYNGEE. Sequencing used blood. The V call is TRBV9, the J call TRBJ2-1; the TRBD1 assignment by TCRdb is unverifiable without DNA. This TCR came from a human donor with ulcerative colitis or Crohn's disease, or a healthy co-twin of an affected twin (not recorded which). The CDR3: CASSVDGNSYNEQFF.